This TCR beta chain stems from a study of neurological immune-mediated disorders. Noted time point: longitudinal time-point 2. This clonotype was counted at least ten times. Its antigen is unidentified. Study-wide findings and caveats: While HTLV-1-associated myelopathy showed the greatest TCR clonal expansion, multiple sclerosis showed the least, falling below healthy controls. The study phylogenetically grouped the repertoires of 18 of 34 multiple sclerosis patients into one related-CDR3 cluster, a possible signature.

The V gene lost 6 bases and the J gene lost 6 bases, with 18 bases spanning the gap. Per the germline V gene, CDR1 is DFQATT and CDR2 is SNEGSKA (reference sequence). The CDR3 runs 13 residues. 5'RACE employing 10-nucleotide random UMIs yielded the cDNA. Over 180 million TCR-beta sequences from 15-18 subjects came from every sequencing run. One entry per CDR3 protein results from TCRdb running MiXCR on the 5' RACE reads. Found here are 70,000 to 90,000 distinct CDR3 sequences, 5.8% of them singletons; the top ten hold roughly 8.6%. This clonotype originated in a woman aged 55-69 years with multiple sclerosis. The rearrangement links TRBV20-1 to TRBJ2-7, with a possible D match to TRBD1 (5 bases). The sample comprised PBMCs. The CDR3 loop reads CSASTGLLSEQYF. The CDR3 DNA follows: TGCAGTGCAAGCACAGGTCTCCTATCCGAGCAGTACTTC.